This T cell receptor beta chain came from a study of blood T cell repertoires in COVID-19. About the study: Samples of COVID-19 (acute and convalescent) were obtained from the United States, Italy and Spain. The analysed material was cDNA or gDNA that came from T cells, B-cell-depleted T cells, or PBMCs.

The Seattle patients joined while their infection was active and were tracked longitudinally afterward. Trimming removed 3 bases at V and 5 bases at J, with 13 bases between. Germline V gene data show CDR1 as MNHEY and CDR2 as SVGAGI. The CDR3 loop spans 14 amino acids. Per the original methods: How many nucleated cells were present was estimated from reference gene primer amplification. Some clones are missing from TCRdb's copy, which holds only in-frame ones; the method was immunoSEQ multiplex PCR. V and J calls and clone size are given by that table; D and trimming were obtained from the DNA. The sample holds 430,000 or so clones; roughly 89% are singletons and the top ten take more than 0.7%.

This TCR came from a man in his late teens or twenties with COVID-19, enrolled during active disease. The sample comprised peripheral blood. J is TRBJ1-1 and V is TRBV6-5; the D is unclear. The CDR3 bases are TGTGCCAGCAGTTATCTCGGGATAGGAACTGAAGCTTTCTTT. This codes for CASSYLGIGTEAFF.